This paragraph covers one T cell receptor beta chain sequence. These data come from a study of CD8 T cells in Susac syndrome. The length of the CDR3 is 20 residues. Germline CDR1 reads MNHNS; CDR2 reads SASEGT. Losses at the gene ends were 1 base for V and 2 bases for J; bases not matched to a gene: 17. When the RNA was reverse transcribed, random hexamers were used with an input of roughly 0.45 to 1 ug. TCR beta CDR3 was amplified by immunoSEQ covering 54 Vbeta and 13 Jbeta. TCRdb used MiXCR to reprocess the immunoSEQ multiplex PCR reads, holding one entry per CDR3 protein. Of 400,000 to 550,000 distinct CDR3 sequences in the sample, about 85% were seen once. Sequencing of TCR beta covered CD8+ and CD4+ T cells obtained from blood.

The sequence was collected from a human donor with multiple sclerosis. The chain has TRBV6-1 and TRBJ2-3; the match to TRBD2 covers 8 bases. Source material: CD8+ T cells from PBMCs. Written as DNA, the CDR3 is TGTGCCAGCAGTGAAGAAAGCACGGGGGGGTTTTTTGGATCCACAGATACGCAGTATTTT. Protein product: CASSEESTGGFFGSTDTQYF.